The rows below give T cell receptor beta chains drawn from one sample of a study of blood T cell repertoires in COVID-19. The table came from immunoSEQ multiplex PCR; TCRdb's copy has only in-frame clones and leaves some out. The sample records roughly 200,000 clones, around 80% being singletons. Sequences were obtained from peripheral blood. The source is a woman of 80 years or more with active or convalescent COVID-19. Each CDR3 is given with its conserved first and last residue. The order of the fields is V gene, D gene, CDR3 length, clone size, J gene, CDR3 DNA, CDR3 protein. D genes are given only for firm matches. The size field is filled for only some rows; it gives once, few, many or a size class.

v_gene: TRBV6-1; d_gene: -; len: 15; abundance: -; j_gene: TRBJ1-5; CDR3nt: TGTGCCAGCAGTGAAGCGGGCATACACAACCAGCCCCAGCATTTT; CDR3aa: CASSEAGIHNQPQHF
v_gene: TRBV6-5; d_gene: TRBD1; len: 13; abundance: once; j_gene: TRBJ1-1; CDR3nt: TGTGCCAGCAACATTGACAGGGACACTGAAGCTTTCTTT; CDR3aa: CASNIDRDTEAFF
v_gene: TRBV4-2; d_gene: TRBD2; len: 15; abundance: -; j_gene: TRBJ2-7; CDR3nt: TGTGCCAGCAGCCAAGAATGGCGGGGGGCCTACGAGCAGTACTTC; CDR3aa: CASSQEWRGAYEQYF
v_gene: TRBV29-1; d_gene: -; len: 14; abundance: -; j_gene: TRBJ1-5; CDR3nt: TGCAGCGTTCAGGCAACGAGTCGCAATCAGCCCCAGCATTTT; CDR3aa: CSVQATSRNQPQHF
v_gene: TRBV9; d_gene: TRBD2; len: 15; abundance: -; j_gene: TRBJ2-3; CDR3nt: TGTGCCAGCGGCCCCCGACTAGCGGGCACAGATACGCAGTATTTT; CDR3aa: CASGPRLAGTDTQYF
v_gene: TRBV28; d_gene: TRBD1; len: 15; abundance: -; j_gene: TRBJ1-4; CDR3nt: TGTGCCAGCAGTACTCAACAGGGGGTGCGTGAAAAACTGTTTTTT; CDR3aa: CASSTQQGVREKLFF
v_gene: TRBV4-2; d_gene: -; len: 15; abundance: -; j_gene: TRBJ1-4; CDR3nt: TGTGCCAGCAGCCAAGATCTACAGGGTAATGAAAAACTGTTTTTT; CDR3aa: CASSQDLQGNEKLFF
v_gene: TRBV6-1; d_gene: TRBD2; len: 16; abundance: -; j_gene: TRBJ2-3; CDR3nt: TGTGCCAGCAGTGAAGCGGCTAGCGGGGGGGCAAATACGCAGTATTTT; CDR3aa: CASSEAASGGANTQYF
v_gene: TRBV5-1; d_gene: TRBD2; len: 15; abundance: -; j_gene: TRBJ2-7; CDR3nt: TGCGCCAGCAGGCTTACTAGCGGGGGACTGTACGAGCAGTACTTC; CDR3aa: CASRLTSGGLYEQYF
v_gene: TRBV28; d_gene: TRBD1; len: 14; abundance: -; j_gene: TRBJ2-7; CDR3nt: TGTGCCAGCAGTTCCGGGACAGGGGGTAGCGAGCAGTACTTC; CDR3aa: CASSSGTGGSEQYF
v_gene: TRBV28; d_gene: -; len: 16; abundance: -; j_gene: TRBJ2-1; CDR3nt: TGTGCCAGCAGCTCCACCCGCGGGGGCGAGCACAATGAGCAGTTCTTC; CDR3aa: CASSSTRGGEHNEQFF
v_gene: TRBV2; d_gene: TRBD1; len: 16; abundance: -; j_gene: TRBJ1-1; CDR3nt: TGTGCCAGCAGTAGACACAGGGGATCCGCGAACACTGAAGCTTTCTTT; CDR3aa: CASSRHRGSANTEAFF
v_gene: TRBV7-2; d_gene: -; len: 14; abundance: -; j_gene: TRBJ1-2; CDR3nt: TGTGCCAGCAGCAAATTGGAAGGGGGTTATGGCTACACCTTC; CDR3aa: CASSKLEGGYGYTF